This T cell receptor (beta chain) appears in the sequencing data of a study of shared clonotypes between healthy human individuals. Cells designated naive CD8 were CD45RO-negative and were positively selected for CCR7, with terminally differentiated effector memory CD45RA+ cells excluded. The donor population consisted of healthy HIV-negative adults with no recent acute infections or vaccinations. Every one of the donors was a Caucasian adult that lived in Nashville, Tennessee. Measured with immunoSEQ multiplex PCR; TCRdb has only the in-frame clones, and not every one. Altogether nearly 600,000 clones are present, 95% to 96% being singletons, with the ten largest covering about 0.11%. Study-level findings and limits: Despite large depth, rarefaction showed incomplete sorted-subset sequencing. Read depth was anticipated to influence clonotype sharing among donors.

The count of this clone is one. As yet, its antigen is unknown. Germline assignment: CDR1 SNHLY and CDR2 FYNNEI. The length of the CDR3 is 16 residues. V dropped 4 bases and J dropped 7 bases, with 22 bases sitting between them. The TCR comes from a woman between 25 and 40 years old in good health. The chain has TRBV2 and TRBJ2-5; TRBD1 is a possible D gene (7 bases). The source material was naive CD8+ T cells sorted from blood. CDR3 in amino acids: CASSARQGLVAATQYF. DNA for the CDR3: TGTGCCAGCAGTGCCCGACAGGGACTCGTTGCGGCGACCCAGTACTTC.